Shown below are 29 T cell receptor beta chains from a single sample sequenced in a study of cytomegalovirus exposure and HLA in healthy donors. The study ran its PCR with 60 Vbeta and 13 Jbeta primers. Using immunoSEQ multiplex PCR, the repertoire was profiled, and TCRdb retains in-frame clones only, with some absent. The sample lists some 160,000 clones, about 74% occurring once. Sequenced input: PBMCs. The receptors originated from a woman between 35 and 50 years old in good health and CMV-seronegative.

The chain couples TRBV6-1 to TRBJ2-4, with 7 bases identical to TRBD1. CDR1 is MNHNS, CDR2 SASEGT, per germline. The CDR3 totals 15 residues. V shed 6 bases, J shed 1 base, and the junction held 6 bases outside the gene matches. As DNA, the CDR3 is TGTGCCAGCAGAGAGACAGGGAACGCCAAAAACATTCAGTACTTC. Its translation: CASRETGNAKNIQYF.

The chain joins TRBV27 to TRBJ1-5, with TRBD1 matching over 10 bases. V lost 0 bases, J lost 9 bases, and 11 bases stayed unmatched. CDR1 is MNHEY and CDR2 is SMNVEV in the germline V gene (reference sequence). This CDR3 has 17 residues. CDR3 loop: CASSLSPATGGGRPQHF. CDR3 nucleotides: TGTGCCAGCAGTTTATCCCCCGCGACAGGGGGCGGGAGGCCCCAGCATTTT.

The rearrangement joins TRBV5-1 to TRBJ2-2; 7 positions agree with TRBD1. Germline V gene sequence: CDR1 SGHRS, CDR2 YFSETQ. Losses at the gene ends were 4 bases for V and 1 base for J; bases not matched to a gene: 10. The CDR3 runs 17 residues. The CDR3 DNA reads as TGCGCCAGCAGCCTAGGACAGGTCTTGGGGAACACCGGGGAGCTGTTTTTT. Its protein is CASSLGQVLGNTGELFF.

The V call is TRBV28, the J call TRBJ1-2, with D maybe TRBD1 (5 bases). The CDR3 extends over 13 amino acids. V was trimmed by 6 bases and J by 7 bases, leaving 15 bases between them. CDR1 is MDHEN, CDR2 SYDVKM, per germline. The CDR3 sequence: CASRRDSESGYTF. CDR3 nucleotide sequence: TGTGCCAGCAGAAGGGACTCCGAGAGTGGCTACACCTTC.

This rearrangement joins TRBV11-2 to TRBJ2-2; no firm D call. V was trimmed by 2 bases and J by 10 bases, leaving 14 bases between them. Looked up from germline, CDR1 is SGHAT and CDR2 is FQNNGV. The CDR3 is made up of 14 amino acids. CDR3 nucleotides: TGTGCCAGCAGCTTAAGTGGTCGGGTGCAGGAGCTGTTTTTT. Translated: CASSLSGRVQELFF.

This clone is a singleton in its sample. J is TRBJ2-5 and V is TRBV19; D is perhaps TRBD1 (6 bases). Germline assignment: CDR1 LNHDA and CDR2 SQIVND (reference sequence). V was shortened by 10 bases and J by 2 bases, with 17 bases between the two germline ends. The CDR3 sequence is 14 residues long. This chain's CDR3 is CATKQGRNQETQYF. DNA for the CDR3: TGTGCCACCAAACAGGGACGGAATCAAGAGACCCAGTACTTC.

This chain links TRBV11-2 with TRBJ1-5; 10 bases map to TRBD1. Germline loops: CDR1 SGHAT, CDR2 FQNNGV. Trimming took 5 bases from V and 4 from J; bases not matched to a gene: 2. The CDR3 covers 14 residues. The CDR3 DNA reads TGTGCCAGCAGCCGGGACAGGGGAAATCAGCCCCAGCATTTT. The encoded protein is CASSRDRGNQPQHF.

The rearrangement joins TRBV19 to TRBJ1-1; D is uncertain. The V gene lost 0 bases and the J gene lost 5 bases, with 7 bases spanning the gap. The length of the CDR3 is 13 residues. Germline values: CDR1 LNHDA, CDR2 SQIVND (reference sequence). The CDR3 bases are TGTGCCAGTAGTATAGATAGGAGAACTGAAGCTTTCTTT. This encodes CASSIDRRTEAFF.

The rearrangement uses TRBV19 and TRBJ1-5; 11 nucleotides line up with TRBD1. The CDR3 has 17 residues. The junction had 7 bases not matched to a gene; V was cut back by 6 bases and J by 0 bases. CDR1 and CDR2 from the germline V gene are LNHDA and SQIVND (reference sequence). The CDR3 loop is CASSPGTGGYSNQPQHF. The CDR3 nucleotides read TGTGCCAGTAGCCCCGGGACAGGGGGATATAGCAATCAGCCCCAGCATTTT.

The gene calls are TRBV5-1 and TRBJ2-1; 7 bases are shared with TRBD2. Germline CDR1 SGHRS, CDR2 YFSETQ. The CDR3 totals 15 residues. V trimming: 4 bases; J trimming: 8 bases; junction bases outside the gene matches: 12. The CDR3 nucleotides read TGCGCCAGCAGCCCGACTAGCCACGAACTCTATGAGCAGTTCTTC. Encoded protein: CASSPTSHELYEQFF.

CDR3 DNA sequence: TGCGCCAGCAGCTTGAGCCCAGGGGGCACTGAAGCTTTCTTT. It yields the protein CASSLSPGGTEAFF. This chain joins TRBV5-1 and TRBJ1-1; 7 bases agree with TRBD1. The germline V gene encodes CDR1 SGHRS and CDR2 YFSETQ. The V and J ends lost 1 base and 4 bases, in that order; junction bases with no gene match: 4. CDR3 length equals 14 residues.

The chain employs TRBV19 and TRBJ2-6, with a possible D match to TRBD2 (6 bases). The germline V and J ends were trimmed by 5 bases and 2 bases, with 7 bases remaining between them. Germline V CDR1 and CDR2: LNHDA, SQIVND (reference sequence). This CDR3 contains 14 residues. CDR3 residues: CASSWGAGANVLTF. The CDR3 DNA is TGTGCCAGTAGTTGGGGGGCTGGGGCCAACGTCCTGACTTTC.

This clone was detected only once. This rearrangement joins TRBV2 to TRBJ2-1; a possible D gene is TRBD1 (6 bases). Per the germline V gene, CDR1 is SNHLY and CDR2 is FYNNEI. The CDR3 runs 15 residues. Between the trimmed V and J ends, which lost 3 bases and 4 bases, there was a span of 13 bases. The CDR3: CASSEQGHIYNEQFF. CDR3 coding DNA: TGTGCCAGCAGTGAGCAGGGGCACATATACAATGAGCAGTTCTTC.

The J gene is TRBJ2-1, the V gene TRBV7-6; 9 bases agree with TRBD1. J lost 5 bases, V lost 3 bases, and 23 bases had no gene match. The CDR3 contains 21 residues. Germline values: CDR1 SGHVS, CDR2 FNYEAQ. CDR3 protein: CASSFTGPGQGRTTGHNEQFF. The CDR3, as DNA: TGTGCCAGCAGCTTTACGGGACCGGGACAGGGAAGGACTACCGGGCACAATGAGCAGTTCTTC.

The CDR3 region is CASTPGPSDTGELFF. For the CDR3, the DNA is TGTGCCAGCACCCCAGGGCCTTCGGACACCGGGGAGCTGTTTTTT. The rearrangement joins TRBV7-6 to TRBJ2-2; TRBD1 might be the D (5 bases). The germline V gene has CDR1 SGHVS and CDR2 FNYEAQ. V was pared by 7 bases and J by 3 bases, with 15 bases between. This CDR3 region has 15 residues.

The chain couples TRBV5-6 to TRBJ2-3, with no clear D. CDR1 and CDR2 (germline): SGHDT, YYEEEE. Trimming removed 2 bases at V and 11 bases at J, with 15 bases between. The CDR3 sequence is 13 residues long. CDR3 amino acids: CASSLALTPMQYF. CDR3 in DNA: TGTGCCAGCAGCTTAGCCCTTACCCCGATGCAGTATTTT.

This clone was seen more than once but under ten times. V gene TRBV6-1 combines with J gene TRBJ2-1; D is undetermined. CDR1 and CDR2 (germline): MNHNS, SASEGT. This CDR3 is 13 amino acids long. Trimming removed 0 bases from V and 4 bases from J, with 4 bases in between. The CDR3 DNA follows: TGTGCCAGCAGTGAAGCCCTTTACAATGAGCAGTTCTTC. Its protein is CASSEALYNEQFF.

This chain uses TRBV27 with TRBJ1-3; D gene uncertain. The ends were cut back, 4 bases at V and 0 bases at J, with 7 bases in the middle. The CDR3 is made up of 14 amino acids. CDR1 is MNHEY, CDR2 SMNVEV, per germline (reference sequence). As DNA, the CDR3 is TGTGCCAGCAGTTCCCCCGTCTCTGGAAACACCATATATTTT. Encoded protein: CASSSPVSGNTIYF.

The genes are TRBV6-5 and TRBJ2-1, with D possibly being TRBD2 (5 bases). Germline CDR1 reads MNHEY; CDR2 reads SVGAGI. This CDR3 has 14 amino acids. The V gene lost 3 bases and the J gene lost 4 bases, with 10 bases spanning the gap. The DNA for the CDR3 is TGTGCCAGCAGTTATAGCGAGGAATACAATGAGCAGTTCTTC. It specifies CASSYSEEYNEQFF.

The chain joins TRBV28 to TRBJ2-5; 7 nucleotides agree with TRBD1. V lost 6 bases, J lost 3 bases, and 4 bases stayed unmatched. The CDR3 spans 13 residues. The germline CDR1 and CDR2 sequences are MDHEN and SYDVKM. CDR3 sequence reads: CASRRGQKETQYF. In nucleotides, the CDR3 is TGTGCCAGCAGAAGGGGACAGAAAGAGACCCAGTACTTC.

The gene calls are TRBV9 and TRBJ1-2; D ambiguous. V dropped 0 bases and J dropped 4 bases, with 10 bases sitting between them. The CDR3 has 14 residues. The germline gives CDR1 SGDLS, CDR2 YYNGEE. In nucleotides, the CDR3 is TGTGCCAGCAGCGTAGCTGGAGGGAGCTATGGCTACACCTTC. Translation gives CASSVAGGSYGYTF.

V usage is TRBV15 and J usage is TRBJ2-3, with TRBD2 matching 7 bases. Per the germline V gene, CDR1 is LNHNV and CDR2 is YYDKDF (reference sequence). With V trimmed by 0 bases and J by 3 bases, 6 bases remained unmatched. This CDR3 region has 16 residues. Written as DNA, the CDR3 is TGTGCCACCAGCAGAGATCGCGGGAGCTCGACAGATACGCAGTATTTT. This encodes CATSRDRGSSTDTQYF.

The chain combines TRBV5-4 with TRBJ2-1; 13 bases map to TRBD2. The CDR3 is 16 residues long. The V gene's germline CDR1 is SGHNT and CDR2 YYREEE (reference sequence). The J segment lost 1 base and the V segment lost 3 bases, leaving 1 base of the junction unmatched. For the CDR3, the DNA is TGTGCCAGCAGCTCACTAGCGGGGGGGTCCTACAATGAGCAGTTCTTC. Translated, it gives CASSSLAGGSYNEQFF.

This chain links TRBV30 with TRBJ2-7; TRBD1 is a possible D gene (5 bases). This CDR3 spans 12 amino acids. CDR1 is GTSNPN and CDR2 is SVGIG in the germline V gene (reference sequence). V lost 2 bases to trimming and J lost 3 bases, with 8 bases between them. The CDR3 sequence is CAWSRGGYEQYF. DNA of the CDR3: TGTGCCTGGAGTAGGGGCGGCTACGAGCAGTACTTC.

The J gene is TRBJ2-4, the V gene TRBV6-1; D is unresolved. Germline-derived CDR1 and CDR2 are MNHNS and SASEGT. V was clipped by 4 bases and J by 0 bases, with 19 bases between them. The CDR3 consists of 18 residues. The CDR3, as DNA: TGTGCCAGCAGTGCACCCACCCCCCTAAGAATAGCCAAAAACATTCAGTACTTC. This translates into CASSAPTPLRIAKNIQYF.

This clone has only a few counts. The chain is built from TRBV19 and TRBJ1-5; D uncertain. Trimming stripped 6 bases from V and 2 bases from J, with 8 bases between. From germline, CDR1 is LNHDA and CDR2 SQIVND (reference sequence). The CDR3 totals 13 residues. The DNA of the CDR3 is TGTGCCAGTAGCCGACTAGGCAATCAGCCCCAGCATTTT. Amino acid sequence: CASSRLGNQPQHF. Based on the CDR3 plus reference TRBV19 and TRBJ1-5, the full variable domain is DGGITQSPKYLFRKEGQNVTLSCEQNLNHDAMYWYRQDPGQGLRLIYYSQIVNDFQKGDIAEGYSVSREKKESFPLTVTSAQKNPTAFYLCASSRLGNQPQHFGDGTRLSIL.

The CDR3 DNA follows: TGTGCCAGCAGTACTACGACTAGCGGGAGGGAGACCCAGTACTTC. Residues: CASSTTTSGRETQYF. The chain employs TRBV6-1 and TRBJ2-5; 13 nucleotides match TRBD2. J lost 5 bases, V lost 5 bases, and 5 bases had no gene match. CDR1 is MNHNS and CDR2 is SASEGT in the germline V gene. The length of the CDR3 is 15 residues.

This chain links TRBV5-1 with TRBJ2-5; the D gene is possibly TRBD1 (5 bases). With the DNA end fitting TRBJ2-7 better, the J assignment may be wrong. The CDR3 loop spans 13 amino acids. CDR1 and CDR2 from the germline V gene are SGHRS and YFSETQ. CDR3: CASSHLLGHEQYF. The DNA for the CDR3 is TGCGCCAGCAGCCATCTCTTGGGGCACGAGCAGTACTTC.

The chain combines TRBV19 with TRBJ2-3; D unresolved. CDR1 is LNHDA and CDR2 is SQIVND in the germline V gene (reference sequence). V was shortened by 5 bases and J by 1 base, with 7 bases between the two germline ends. The CDR3 has 13 residues. CDR3 loop: CASSSRGTDTQYF. For the CDR3, the DNA is TGTGCCAGTAGTTCCCGGGGCACAGATACGCAGTATTTT.